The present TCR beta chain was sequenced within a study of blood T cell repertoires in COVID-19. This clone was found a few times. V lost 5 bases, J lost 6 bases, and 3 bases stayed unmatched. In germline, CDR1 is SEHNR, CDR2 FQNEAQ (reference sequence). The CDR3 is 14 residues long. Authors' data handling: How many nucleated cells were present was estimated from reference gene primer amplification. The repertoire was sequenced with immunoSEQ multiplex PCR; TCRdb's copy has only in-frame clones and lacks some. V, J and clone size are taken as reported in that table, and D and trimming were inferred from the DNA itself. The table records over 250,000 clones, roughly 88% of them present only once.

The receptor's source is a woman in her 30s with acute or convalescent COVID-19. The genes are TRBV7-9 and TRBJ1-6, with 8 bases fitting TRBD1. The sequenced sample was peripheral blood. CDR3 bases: TGTGCCAGCAGCCAGCAGGGGGCTAATTCACCCCTCCACTTT. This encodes CASSQQGANSPLHF. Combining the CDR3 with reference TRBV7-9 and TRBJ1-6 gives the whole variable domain DTGVSQNPRHKITKRGQNVTFRCDPISEHNRLYWYRQTLGQGPEFLTYFQNEAQLEKSRLLSDRFSAERPKGSFSTLEIQRTEQGDSAMYLCASSQQGANSPLHFGNGTRLTVT.